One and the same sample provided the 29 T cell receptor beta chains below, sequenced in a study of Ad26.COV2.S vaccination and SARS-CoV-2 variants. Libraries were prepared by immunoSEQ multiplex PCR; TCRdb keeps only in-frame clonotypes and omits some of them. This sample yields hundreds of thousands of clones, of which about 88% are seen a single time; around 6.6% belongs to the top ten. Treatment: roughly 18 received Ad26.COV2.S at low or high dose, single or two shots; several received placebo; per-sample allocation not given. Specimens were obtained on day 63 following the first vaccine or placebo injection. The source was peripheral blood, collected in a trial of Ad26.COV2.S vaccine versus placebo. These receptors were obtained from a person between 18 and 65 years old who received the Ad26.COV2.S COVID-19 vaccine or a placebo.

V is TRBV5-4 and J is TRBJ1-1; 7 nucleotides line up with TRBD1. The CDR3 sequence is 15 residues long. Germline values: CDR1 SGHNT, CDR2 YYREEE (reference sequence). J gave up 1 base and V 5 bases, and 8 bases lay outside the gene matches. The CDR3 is CASRHSRGENTEAFF. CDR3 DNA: TGTGCCAGCAGACACAGCAGGGGGGAGAACACTGAAGCTTTCTTT.

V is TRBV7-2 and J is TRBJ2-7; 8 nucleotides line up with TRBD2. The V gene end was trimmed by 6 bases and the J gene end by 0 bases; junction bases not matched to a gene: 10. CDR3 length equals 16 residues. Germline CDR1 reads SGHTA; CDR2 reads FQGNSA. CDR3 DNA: TGTGCCAGCAGTCAAAATAGCGGGGCGGGCTCCTACGAGCAGTACTTC. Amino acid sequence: CASSQNSGAGSYEQYF.

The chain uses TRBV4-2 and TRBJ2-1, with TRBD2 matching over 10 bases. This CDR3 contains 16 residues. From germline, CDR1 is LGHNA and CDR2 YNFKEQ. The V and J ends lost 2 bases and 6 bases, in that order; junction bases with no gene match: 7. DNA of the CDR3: TGTGCCAGCAGCCAACGACCTAGCGGGGGTGGCAATGAGCAGTTCTTC. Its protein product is CASSQRPSGGGNEQFF.

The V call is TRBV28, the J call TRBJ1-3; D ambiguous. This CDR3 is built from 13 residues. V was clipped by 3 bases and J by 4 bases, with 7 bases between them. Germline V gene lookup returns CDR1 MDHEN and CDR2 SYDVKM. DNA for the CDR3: TGTGCCAGCAGTTTGACCCAAGGAAACACCATATATTTT. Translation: CASSLTQGNTIYF.

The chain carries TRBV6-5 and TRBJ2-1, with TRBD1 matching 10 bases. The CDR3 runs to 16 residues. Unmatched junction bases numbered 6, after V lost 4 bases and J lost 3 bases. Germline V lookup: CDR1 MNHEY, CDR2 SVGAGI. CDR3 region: CASSFRTGGGYNEQFF. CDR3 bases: TGTGCCAGCAGTTTTCGGACAGGGGGGGGCTACAATGAGCAGTTCTTC.

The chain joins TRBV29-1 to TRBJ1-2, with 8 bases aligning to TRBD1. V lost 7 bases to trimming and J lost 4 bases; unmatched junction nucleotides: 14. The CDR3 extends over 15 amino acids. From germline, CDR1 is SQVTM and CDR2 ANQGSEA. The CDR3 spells CSGGQGADLTYGYTF. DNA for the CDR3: TGCAGCGGTGGACAGGGCGCCGATTTGACCTATGGCTACACCTTC.

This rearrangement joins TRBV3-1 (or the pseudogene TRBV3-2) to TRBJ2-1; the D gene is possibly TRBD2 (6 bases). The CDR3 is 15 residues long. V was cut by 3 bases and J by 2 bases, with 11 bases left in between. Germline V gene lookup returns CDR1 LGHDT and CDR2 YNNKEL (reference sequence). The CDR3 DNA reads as TGTGCCAGCAGCCAGGCGGGGTACGCCTACAATGAGCAGTTCTTC. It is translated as CASSQAGYAYNEQFF.

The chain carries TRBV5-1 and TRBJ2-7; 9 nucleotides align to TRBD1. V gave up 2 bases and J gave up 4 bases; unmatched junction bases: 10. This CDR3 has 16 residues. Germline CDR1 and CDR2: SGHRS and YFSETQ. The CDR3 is CASSLPGQGQVYEQYF. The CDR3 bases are TGCGCCAGCAGCTTACCGGGACAGGGTCAAGTTTACGAGCAGTACTTC. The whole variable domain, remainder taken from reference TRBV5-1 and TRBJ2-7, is KAGVTQTPRYLIKTRGQQVTLSCSPISGHRSVSWYQQTPGQGLQFLFEYFSETQRNKGNFPGRFSGRQFSNSRSEMNVSTLELGDSALYLCASSLPGQGQVYEQYFGPGTRLTVT.

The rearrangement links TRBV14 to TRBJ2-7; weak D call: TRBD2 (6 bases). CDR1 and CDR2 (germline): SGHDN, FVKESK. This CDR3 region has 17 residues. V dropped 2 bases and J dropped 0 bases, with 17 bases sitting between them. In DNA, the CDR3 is TGTGCCAGCAGCCAAAGAACCGGACTAACGAGCTCCTACGAGCAGTACTTC. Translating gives CASSQRTGLTSSYEQYF.

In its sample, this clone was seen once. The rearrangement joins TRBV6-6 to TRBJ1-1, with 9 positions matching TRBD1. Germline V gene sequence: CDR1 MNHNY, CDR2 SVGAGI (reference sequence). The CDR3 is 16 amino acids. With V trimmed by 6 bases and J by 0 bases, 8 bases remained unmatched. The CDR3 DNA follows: TGTGCCAGCAGCCGGGACAGGGTGCCCTTGAACACTGAAGCTTTCTTT. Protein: CASSRDRVPLNTEAFF.

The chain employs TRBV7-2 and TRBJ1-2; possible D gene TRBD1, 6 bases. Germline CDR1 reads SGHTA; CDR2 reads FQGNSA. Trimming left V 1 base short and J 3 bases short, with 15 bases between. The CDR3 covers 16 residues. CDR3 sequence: CASSLVGPGADYGYTF. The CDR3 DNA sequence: TGTGCCAGCAGCTTAGTAGGTCCGGGGGCGGACTATGGCTACACCTTC.

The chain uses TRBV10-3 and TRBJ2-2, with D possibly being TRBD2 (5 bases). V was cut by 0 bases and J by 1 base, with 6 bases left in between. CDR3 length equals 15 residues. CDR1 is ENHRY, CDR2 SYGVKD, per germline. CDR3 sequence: CAISESRENTGELFF. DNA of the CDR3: TGTGCCATCAGTGAGTCGAGGGAGAACACCGGGGAGCTGTTTTTT.

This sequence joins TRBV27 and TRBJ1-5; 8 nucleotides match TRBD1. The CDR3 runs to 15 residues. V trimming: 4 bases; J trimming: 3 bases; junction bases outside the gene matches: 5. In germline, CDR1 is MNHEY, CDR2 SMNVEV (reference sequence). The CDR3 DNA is TGTGCCAGCAGTTCCCGGACAGGGAACAATCAGCCCCAGCATTTT. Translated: CASSSRTGNNQPQHF.

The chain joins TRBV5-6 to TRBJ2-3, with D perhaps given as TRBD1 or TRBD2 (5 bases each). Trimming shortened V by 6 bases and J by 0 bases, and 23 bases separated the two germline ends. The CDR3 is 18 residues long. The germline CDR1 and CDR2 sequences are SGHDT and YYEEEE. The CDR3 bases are TGTGCCAGCACCCGAGGGCCTGCACAGGTCTCTAGCACAGATACGCAGTATTTT. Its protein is CASTRGPAQVSSTDTQYF.

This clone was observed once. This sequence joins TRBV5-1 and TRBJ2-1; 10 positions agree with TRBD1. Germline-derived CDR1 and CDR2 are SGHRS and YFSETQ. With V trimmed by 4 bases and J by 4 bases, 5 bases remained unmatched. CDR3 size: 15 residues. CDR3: CASSTGTGVYNEQFF. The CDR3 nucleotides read TGCGCCAGCAGCACCGGGACAGGGGTTTACAATGAGCAGTTCTTC.

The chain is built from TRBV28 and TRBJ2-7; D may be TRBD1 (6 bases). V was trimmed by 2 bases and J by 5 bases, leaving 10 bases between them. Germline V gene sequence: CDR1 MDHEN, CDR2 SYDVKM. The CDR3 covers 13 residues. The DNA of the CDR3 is TGTGCCAGCAGTTTAACAGGGTCCAACGAGCAGTACTTC. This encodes CASSLTGSNEQYF.

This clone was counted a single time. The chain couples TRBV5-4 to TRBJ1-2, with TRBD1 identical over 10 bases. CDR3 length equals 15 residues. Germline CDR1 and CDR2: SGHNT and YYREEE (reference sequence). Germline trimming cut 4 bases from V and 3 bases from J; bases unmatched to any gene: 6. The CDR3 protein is CASSPRTGGDYGYTF. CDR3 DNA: TGTGCCAGCAGCCCTAGGACAGGGGGAGACTATGGCTACACCTTC.

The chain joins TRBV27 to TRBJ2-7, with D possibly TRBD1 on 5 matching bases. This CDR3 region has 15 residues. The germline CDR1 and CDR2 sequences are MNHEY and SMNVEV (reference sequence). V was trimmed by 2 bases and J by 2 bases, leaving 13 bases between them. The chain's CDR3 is CASSLRGRATYEQYF. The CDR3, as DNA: TGTGCCAGCAGTTTACGAGGCAGGGCCACCTACGAGCAGTACTTC.

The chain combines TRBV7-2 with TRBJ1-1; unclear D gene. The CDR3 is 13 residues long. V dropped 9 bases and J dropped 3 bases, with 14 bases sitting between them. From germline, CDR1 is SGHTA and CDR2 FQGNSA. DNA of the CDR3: TGTGCCAGTAACCACGGGAGGGACACTGAAGCTTTCTTT. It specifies CASNHGRDTEAFF.

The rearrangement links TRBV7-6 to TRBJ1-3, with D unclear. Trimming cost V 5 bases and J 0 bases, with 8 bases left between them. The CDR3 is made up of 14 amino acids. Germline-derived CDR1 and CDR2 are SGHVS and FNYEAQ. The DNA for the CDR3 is TGTGCCAGCAGCCGGACCGACTCTGGAAACACCATATATTTT. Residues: CASSRTDSGNTIYF.

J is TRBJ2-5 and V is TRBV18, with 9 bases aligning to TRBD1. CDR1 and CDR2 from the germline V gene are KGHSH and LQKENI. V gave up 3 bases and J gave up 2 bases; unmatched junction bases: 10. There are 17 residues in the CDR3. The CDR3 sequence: CASSPRASTGGQETQYF. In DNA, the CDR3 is TGTGCCAGCTCACCTAGGGCGTCGACAGGGGGTCAAGAGACCCAGTACTTC.

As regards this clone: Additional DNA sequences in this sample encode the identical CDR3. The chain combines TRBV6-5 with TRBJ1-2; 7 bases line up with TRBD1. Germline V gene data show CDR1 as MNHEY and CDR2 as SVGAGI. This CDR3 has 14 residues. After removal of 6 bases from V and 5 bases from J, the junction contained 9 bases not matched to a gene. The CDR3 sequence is CASSRDRAPYGYTF. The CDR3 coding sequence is TGTGCCAGCAGCCGAGACAGGGCCCCTTATGGCTACACCTTC.

The CDR3 DNA reads as TGTGCCAGCAGCTTAGTGACAGGTCCTTACAATGAGCAGTTCTTC. Protein sequence: CASSLVTGPYNEQFF. The chain employs TRBV7-9 and TRBJ2-1; D might be TRBD1 (6 bases). The germline V gene has CDR1 SEHNR and CDR2 FQNEAQ (reference sequence). Trimming removed 1 base at V and 4 bases at J, with 11 bases between. This CDR3 is 15 amino acids long.

CDR3 sequence reads: CASSPGTADFNQPQHF. DNA of the CDR3: TGTGCCAGCAGCCCAGGGACCGCTGATTTCAATCAGCCCCAGCATTTT. This chain links TRBV7-8 with TRBJ1-5; D perhaps matches TRBD1 (5 bases). The germline V and J ends were trimmed by 5 bases and 3 bases, with 17 bases remaining between them. The CDR3 loop spans 16 amino acids. Germline CDR1 is SGHVS and CDR2 is FQNEAQ.

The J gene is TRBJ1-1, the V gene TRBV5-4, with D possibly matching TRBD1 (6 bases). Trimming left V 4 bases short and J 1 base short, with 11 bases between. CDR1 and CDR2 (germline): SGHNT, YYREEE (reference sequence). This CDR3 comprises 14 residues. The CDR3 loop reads CASSVGQQNTEAFF. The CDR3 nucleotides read TGTGCCAGCAGCGTAGGACAGCAGAACACTGAAGCTTTCTTT.

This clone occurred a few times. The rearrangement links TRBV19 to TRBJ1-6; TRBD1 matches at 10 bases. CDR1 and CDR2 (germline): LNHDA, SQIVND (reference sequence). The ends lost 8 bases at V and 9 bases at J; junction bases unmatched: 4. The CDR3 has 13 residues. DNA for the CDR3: TGTGCCAGTCAGGGACAGGGGACTTCACCCCTCCACTTT. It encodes CASQGQGTSPLHF. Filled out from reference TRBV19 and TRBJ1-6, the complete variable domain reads DGGITQSPKYLFRKEGQNVTLSCEQNLNHDAMYWYRQDPGQGLRLIYYSQIVNDFQKGDIAEGYSVSREKKESFPLTVTSAQKNPTAFYLCASQGQGTSPLHFGNGTRLTVT.

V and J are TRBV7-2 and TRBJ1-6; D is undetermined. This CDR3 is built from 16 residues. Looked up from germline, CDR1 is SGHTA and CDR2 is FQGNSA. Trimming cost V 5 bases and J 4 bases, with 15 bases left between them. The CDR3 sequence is CASSGPPRFYNSPLHF. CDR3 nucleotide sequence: TGTGCCAGCAGCGGGCCCCCACGGTTTTATAATTCACCCCTCCACTTT.

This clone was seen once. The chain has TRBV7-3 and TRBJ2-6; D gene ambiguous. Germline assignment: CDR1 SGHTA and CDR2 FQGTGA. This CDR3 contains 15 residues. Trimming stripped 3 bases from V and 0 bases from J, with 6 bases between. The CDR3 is CASSFVSSGANVLTF. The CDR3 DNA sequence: TGTGCCAGCAGCTTCGTCAGCTCTGGGGCCAACGTCCTGACTTTC.

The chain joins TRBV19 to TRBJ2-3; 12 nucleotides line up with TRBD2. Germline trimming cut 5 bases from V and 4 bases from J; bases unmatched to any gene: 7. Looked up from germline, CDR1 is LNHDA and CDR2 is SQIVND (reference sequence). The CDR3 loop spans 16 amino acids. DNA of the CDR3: TGTGCCAGTAGTTCCCAGACTAGCGGGAGTTCAGATACGCAGTATTTT. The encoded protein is CASSSQTSGSSDTQYF.